One and the same sample provided the 14 T cell receptor beta chains below, sequenced in a study of cytomegalovirus exposure and HLA in healthy donors (dated by TCRdb to about 2017). Library preparation was by the immunoSEQ multiplex PCR assay. A mixture of 60 forward primers for TCR Vbeta segments and 13 reverse primers for TCR Jbeta segments was used in the multiplex PCR. TCRdb obtained this table from immuneACCESS and retained in-frame rearrangements with V and J assigned. These tables miss some clones; where compared with another copy, unresolved V genes account for less than half of the shortfall, and the remainder is unexplained. The sample table holds under 70,000 clones, of which about 71% were seen once. The biggest ten clones account for approximately 19% of the sample. Input material: PBMCs. These receptor sequences come from a woman in her sixties in good health and CMV-seropositive.

This clone occurred a few times. The rearrangement joins TRBV12-5 to TRBJ1-1, with TRBD1 identical over 7 bases. CDR1 is LGHNT and CDR2 is FRNRAP in the germline V gene. CDR3 length: 15 amino acids. Losses at the gene ends were 1 base for V and 6 bases for J; bases not matched to a gene: 8. Here the CDR3 DNA reads TGTGCTAGTGGTTTGGGCCCAACAGGGGTGGCTGAAGCTTTCTTT. Translated, it gives CASGLGPTGVAEAFF.

The rearrangement uses TRBV7-9 and TRBJ1-4, with 7 bases identical to TRBD1. The CDR3 length is 15 residues. V trimming: 4 bases; J trimming: 4 bases; junction bases outside the gene matches: 6. Germline CDR1 SEHNR, CDR2 FQNEAQ (reference sequence). The DNA of the CDR3 is TGTGCCAGCAGCTCAGAGACAGGGATTAATGAAAAACTGTTTTTT. This gives the protein CASSSETGINEKLFF.

The chain is built from TRBV29-1 and TRBJ2-2, with a weak D call TRBD1 (5 bases). V was cut by 6 bases and J by 3 bases, with 14 bases left in between. The CDR3 runs 14 residues. The germline V gene encodes CDR1 SQVTM and CDR2 ANQGSEA. The CDR3 region has the DNA TGCAGCGTCCATCAGGGCGGATACACCGGGGAGCTGTTTTTT. Amino acids: CSVHQGGYTGELFF.

The V gene is TRBV7-2, the J gene TRBJ2-7; D might be TRBD1 (6 bases). V was shortened by 5 bases and J by 3 bases, with 14 bases between the two germline ends. CDR1 is SGHTA, CDR2 FQGNSA, per germline. This CDR3 has 14 amino acids. Here the CDR3 DNA reads TGTGCCAGCAGCCTCCGACTGGACAGCTACGAGCAGTACTTC. The encoded protein is CASSLRLDSYEQYF.

The chain employs TRBV9 and TRBJ1-1; possible D gene TRBD1, 5 bases. From germline, CDR1 is SGDLS and CDR2 YYNGEE. Trimming cost V 3 bases and J 5 bases, with 20 bases left between them. There are 16 residues in the CDR3. The CDR3 nucleotides read TGTGCCAGCAGCGCCGGGGGGGTATCTGGTTCAACTGAAGCTTTCTTT. Encoded protein: CASSAGGVSGSTEAFF.

This clone was detected a few times. V usage is TRBV4-1 and J usage is TRBJ1-2, with D uncertain. With 3 bases removed from V and 8 bases from J, the gap between germline ends came to 19 bases. Germline assignment: CDR1 MGHRA and CDR2 YSYEKL. CDR3 size: 15 residues. Written as DNA, the CDR3 is TGCGCCAGCAGCCATTTTGCAGCCGTAAGCGACGGCTACACCTTC. Encoded protein: CASSHFAAVSDGYTF.

A few counts support this clone. The rearrangement links TRBV7-2 to TRBJ1-2; D may be TRBD1 (5 bases). CDR3 length: 17 residues. V lost 7 bases and J 1 base, leaving 22 bases between the germline ends. The V gene's germline CDR1 is SGHTA and CDR2 FQGNSA. The CDR3 DNA reads TGTGCCAGCACCCTCTTAGACAGCTTACTGATTAACTATGGCTACACCTTC. Its protein product is CASTLLDSLLINYGYTF.

The chain recombines TRBV19 with TRBJ2-3; 9 bases match TRBD1. Germline V lookup: CDR1 LNHDA, CDR2 SQIVND (reference sequence). V lost 6 bases and J lost 0; bases outside the gene matches: 1. CDR3 length: 14 residues. The CDR3: CASRDRGSTDTQYF. Written as DNA, the CDR3 is TGTGCCAGTAGGGACAGGGGTAGCACAGATACGCAGTATTTT.

This chain links TRBV4-1 with TRBJ2-5; weak D call: TRBD2 (5 bases). The germline V gene has CDR1 MGHRA and CDR2 YSYEKL. The ends were cut back, 1 base at V and 4 bases at J, with 19 bases in the middle. The CDR3 is 17 amino acids. CDR3 region: CASSQGGGRALSETQYF. DNA for the CDR3: TGCGCCAGCAGCCAAGGAGGAGGTAGGGCCCTGTCAGAGACCCAGTACTTC.

This chain connects TRBV6-1 to TRBJ1-2; TRBD1 aligns across 8 bases. V gave up 2 bases and J gave up 5 bases; unmatched junction bases: 10. This CDR3 spans 16 amino acids. CDR1 and CDR2 (germline): MNHNS, SASEGT. The CDR3: CASSETSAGGGYGYTF. The DNA for the CDR3 is TGTGCCAGCAGTGAAACTTCGGCAGGGGGCGGATATGGCTACACCTTC.

The chain employs TRBV7-2 and TRBJ2-7, with a weak D call TRBD1 (6 bases). Germline V gene data show CDR1 as SGHTA and CDR2 as FQGNSA. The CDR3 is 15 amino acids. V dropped 2 bases and J dropped 7 bases, with 18 bases sitting between them. CDR3 loop: CASSLRLIQGREQYF. DNA of the CDR3: TGTGCCAGCAGCTTAAGGTTAATCCAGGGGCGAGAGCAGTACTTC.

The chain is built from TRBV10-3 and TRBJ2-3; a weak D match, TRBD1 (6 bases). The germline V gene has CDR1 ENHRY and CDR2 SYGVKD. The V end lost 2 bases, the J end lost 5 bases, and 8 bases lay between the germline ends. The length of the CDR3 is 13 residues. For the CDR3, the DNA is TGTGCCATCAGTGAGACAGGGTTAGATACGCAGTATTTT. Encoded protein: CAISETGLDTQYF.

This clone was detected only a few times. The rearrangement joins TRBV19 to TRBJ2-1, with a possible D match to TRBD1 (5 bases). In germline, CDR1 is LNHDA, CDR2 SQIVND (reference sequence). This CDR3 spans 15 amino acids. V was shortened by 3 bases and J by 0 bases, with 9 bases between the two germline ends. In DNA, the CDR3 is TGTGCCAGTAGTATCGACAGCAGCTCCTACAATGAGCAGTTCTTC. It encodes CASSIDSSSYNEQFF.

This clone has just a few counts. The chain has TRBV9 and TRBJ2-2; TRBD2 aligns across 15 bases. The CDR3 has 17 amino acids. V shed 4 bases, J shed 5 bases, and the junction held 6 bases outside the gene matches. Looked up from germline, CDR1 is SGDLS and CDR2 is YYNGEE. The CDR3 reads CASSPGLAGGRTGELFF. The CDR3 nucleotides read TGTGCCAGCAGCCCGGGACTAGCGGGGGGTCGAACCGGGGAGCTGTTTTTT.